Given below is one TCR beta chain in context. The data were obtained in a study of identical twins. V dropped 0 bases and J dropped 4; count of bases not matched to a gene: 8. This CDR3 has 16 amino acids. CDR1 and CDR2 (germline): SGHDT, YYEEEE. In TCRdb, the 5' RACE reads were re-called with MiXCR into one record per CDR3 protein. The repertoire holds 350,000 or so distinct CDR3 sequences, with 7% to 9.5% as singletons. Sequenced material: naive T cells sorted from blood. The sequence came from a woman aged 45-60 years in good health. This sequence joins TRBV5-6 and TRBJ2-3; 7 bases are shared with TRBD2. This CDR3 reads CASSLAEAGFADTQYF. For the CDR3, the DNA is TGTGCCAGCAGCTTGGCAGAAGCGGGATTCGCAGATACGCAGTATTTT. The complete variable domain, with remaining parts taken from reference TRBV5-6 and TRBJ2-3, reads DAGVTQSPTHLIKTRGQQVTLRCSPKSGHDTVSWYQQALGQGPQFIFQYYEEEERQRGNFPDRFSGHQFPNYSSELNVNALLLGDSALYLCASSLAEAGFADTQYFGPGTRLTVL.